The clone carrying this T cell receptor beta chain was picked up many times. This sample was taken from a study of T-cell memory formation after mild COVID-19. Using its own MiXCR run on the 5' RACE reads, TCRdb lists one record per CDR3 protein. Among 350,000 to 450,000 distinct CDR3 sequences listed, around an eighth were seen once. CDR3 length: 14 amino acids. The J segment lost 7 bases and the V segment lost 7 bases, leaving 5 bases of the junction unmatched. Germline CDR1 and CDR2: SGHRS and YFSETQ. What was sequenced was PBMCs or a T cell subset sorted from them (not recorded which). The chain couples TRBV5-1 to TRBJ2-1; 13 bases match TRBD2. This TCR was sampled from a young man who had mild COVID-19 (a few samples of this study predate the infection). Cell type and time point are not known. The CDR3 DNA follows: TGCGCCAGCGACCGGGGACTAGCGGGGAATGAGCAGTTCTTC. Translating gives CASDRGLAGNEQFF.